Below are 18 T cell receptor beta chains sequenced from a single sample in a study of cytotoxic CD8 clonotypes in ibrutinib-treated CLL. Profiling relied on immunoSEQ multiplex PCR, and the TCRdb table lists in-frame clones only, not all of them. The table lists about 140,000 clones, approximately 75% of them singletons. The source was PBMCs, collected after 12 months of ibrutinib treatment. These receptors all come from a human donor with chronic lymphocytic leukemia.

The chain employs TRBV28 and TRBJ2-7, with 9 bases aligning to TRBD2. This CDR3 spans 15 amino acids. J lost 2 bases, V lost 1 base, and 3 bases had no gene match. Per the germline V gene, CDR1 is MDHEN and CDR2 is SYDVKM. Written as DNA, the CDR3 is TGTGCCAGCAGTTTATACGCGGGAGGGGCCTACGAGCAGTACTTC. Translated, it gives CASSLYAGGAYEQYF.

The chain has TRBV7-9 and TRBJ2-7; 7 bases align to TRBD1. The CDR3 has 15 amino acids. CDR1 is SEHNR and CDR2 is FQNEAQ in the germline V gene (reference sequence). The V gene end was trimmed by 4 bases and the J gene end by 6 bases; junction bases not matched to a gene: 12. The CDR3 DNA reads TGTGCCAGCAGCTCTGCCGACTACTACAGGGGCGAGCAGTACTTC. Amino acid sequence: CASSSADYYRGEQYF.

The V and J genes are TRBV5-1 and TRBJ2-1, with 8 bases that match TRBD2. Germline V gene sequence: CDR1 SGHRS, CDR2 YFSETQ. After removal of 3 bases from V and 12 bases from J, the junction contained 8 bases not matched to a gene. The CDR3 is 13 residues long. The CDR3 protein is CASSSEAGARQFF. The CDR3 region has the DNA TGCGCCAGCAGCTCGGAAGCGGGAGCTCGGCAGTTCTTC. The entire variable domain, with the rest obtained from reference TRBV5-1 and TRBJ2-1, is as follows: KAGVTQTPRYLIKTRGQQVTLSCSPISGHRSVSWYQQTPGQGLQFLFEYFSETQRNKGNFPGRFSGRQFSNSRSEMNVSTLELGDSALYLCASSSEAGARQFFGPGTRLTVL.

This rearrangement joins TRBV28 to TRBJ1-4, with D possibly matching TRBD1 (5 bases). Trimming pared 4 bases from V and 7 bases from J, leaving 13 bases between. This CDR3 contains 14 residues. The germline V gene has CDR1 MDHEN and CDR2 SYDVKM. As DNA, the CDR3 is TGTGCCAGCAGTTACAGGATCGCGGGTGAAAAACTGTTTTTT. Its translation: CASSYRIAGEKLFF.

V usage is TRBV4-3 and J usage is TRBJ2-1; 7 bases match TRBD2. V was clipped by 5 bases and J by 9 bases; unmatched bases: 10. This CDR3 is 14 amino acids long. Per the germline V gene, CDR1 is LGHNA and CDR2 is YSLEER. DNA of the CDR3: TGCGCCAGCAGCTCCTTGGGCGGGAGCGTTGAGCAGTTCTTC. This gives the protein CASSSLGGSVEQFF.

The V gene is TRBV27, the J gene TRBJ2-7, with 11 positions matching TRBD2. V lost 6 bases and J lost 3; bases outside the gene matches: 7. The CDR3 covers 15 residues. Per the germline V gene, CDR1 is MNHEY and CDR2 is SMNVEV (reference sequence). CDR3 DNA: TGTGCCAGCAGACTCACGACTAGCGGGGTCTACGAGCAGTACTTC. As protein: CASRLTTSGVYEQYF.

This chain joins TRBV28 and TRBJ2-5; TRBD2 matches 10 bases. The CDR3 has 14 residues. The germline gives CDR1 MDHEN, CDR2 SYDVKM. The trim removed 5 bases at V and 4 bases at J, leaving 4 bases unmatched. The CDR3 DNA sequence: TGTGCCAGCAGTCTAACTAGCGGGATAGAGACCCAGTACTTC. Its translation is CASSLTSGIETQYF.

The chain couples TRBV7-3 to TRBJ1-2; 7 bases map to TRBD1. V shed 2 bases and J 7 bases; nucleotides not matched to a gene: 4. The CDR3 has 13 residues. The V gene's germline CDR1 is SGHTA and CDR2 FQGTGA. CDR3 sequence: CASSLERGLGYTF. In nucleotides, the CDR3 is TGTGCCAGCAGCTTAGAAAGGGGGCTTGGCTACACCTTC.

V and J are TRBV15 and TRBJ1-2; 9 bases agree with TRBD1. V lost 0 bases and J lost 4; bases outside the gene matches: 6. This CDR3 contains 16 residues. The germline V gene has CDR1 LNHNV and CDR2 YYDKDF (reference sequence). Written as DNA, the CDR3 is TGTGCCACCAGCAGAGATTGGGAGGACAGGGGCTATGGCTACACCTTC. Translation: CATSRDWEDRGYGYTF.

This clone is a singleton in its sample. The gene calls are TRBV28 and TRBJ2-6; D unclear. There are 14 residues in the CDR3. Germline V lookup: CDR1 MDHEN, CDR2 SYDVKM. Trimming pared 4 bases from V and 1 base from J, leaving 5 bases between. The CDR3 region has the DNA TGTGCCAGCAGTTCTCATTCTGGGGCCAACGTCCTGACTTTC. Amino acid sequence: CASSSHSGANVLTF.

J is TRBJ2-7 and V is TRBV28; TRBD2 aligns across 7 bases. The CDR3 runs 14 residues. With V trimmed by 6 bases and J by 2 bases, 7 bases remained unmatched. Germline V lookup: CDR1 MDHEN, CDR2 SYDVKM. The CDR3 region has the DNA TGTGCCAGCAGCTTACGCGGACTAGCCTACGAGCAGTACTTC. Protein product: CASSLRGLAYEQYF.

This clone has just one count. The chain links TRBV11-2 to TRBJ2-1; 8 bases map to TRBD2. Per the germline V gene, CDR1 is SGHAT and CDR2 is FQNNGV. Losses at the gene ends were 5 bases for V and 7 bases for J; bases not matched to a gene: 7. The CDR3 contains 14 residues. CDR3 sequence (DNA): TGTGCCAGCAGCCGAACGGGGGGGCCGAATGAGCAGTTCTTC. Protein product: CASSRTGGPNEQFF.

The rearrangement joins TRBV6-1 to TRBJ1-6, with a possible D match to TRBD1 (6 bases). Trimming took 6 bases from V and 3 from J, leaving 9 bases between them. The CDR3 length is 14 residues. Germline CDR1 reads MNHNS; CDR2 reads SASEGT. The CDR3 loop is CASRRQDYNSPLHF. For the CDR3, the DNA is TGTGCCAGCAGACGACAGGACTATAATTCACCCCTCCACTTT.

The V gene is TRBV28, the J gene TRBJ1-2, with a possible D match to TRBD1 (6 bases). The V end lost 4 bases, the J end lost 8 bases, and 14 bases lay between the germline ends. This CDR3 has 13 amino acids. Germline V gene lookup returns CDR1 MDHEN and CDR2 SYDVKM. The DNA of the CDR3 is TGTGCCAGCAGTTCCCCCGGGACAACCGGCTACACCTTC. Residues: CASSSPGTTGYTF.

The V call is TRBV19, the J call TRBJ1-1, with D unclear. The germline V gene encodes CDR1 LNHDA and CDR2 SQIVND (reference sequence). Trimming shortened V by 7 bases and J by 6 bases, and 18 bases separated the two germline ends. This CDR3 is 14 amino acids long. The chain's CDR3 is CASIKAPGRPEAFF. CDR3 DNA: TGTGCCAGTATTAAGGCCCCGGGCCGCCCTGAAGCTTTCTTT. The whole variable domain, remainder taken from reference TRBV19 and TRBJ1-1, is DGGITQSPKYLFRKEGQNVTLSCEQNLNHDAMYWYRQDPGQGLRLIYYSQIVNDFQKGDIAEGYSVSREKKESFPLTVTSAQKNPTAFYLCASIKAPGRPEAFFGQGTRLTVV.

The V and J genes are TRBV6-5 and TRBJ1-2; D is unclear. Per the germline V gene, CDR1 is MNHEY and CDR2 is SVGAGI. The length of the CDR3 is 13 residues. Trimming shortened V by 5 bases and J by 5 bases, and 12 bases separated the two germline ends. The CDR3 region has the DNA TGTGCCAGCAGTGATTTCACGTCTTATGGCTACACCTTC. This encodes CASSDFTSYGYTF.

The V call is TRBV15, the J call TRBJ2-1, with TRBD1 as a possible D gene (5 bases). The V end lost 4 bases, the J end lost 6 bases, and 7 bases lay between the germline ends. Germline CDR1 reads LNHNV; CDR2 reads YYDKDF (reference sequence). The CDR3 spans 12 residues. The CDR3 DNA sequence: TGTGCCACCAGCACAGGGCTCAATGAGCAGTTCTTC. Translating it yields CATSTGLNEQFF.

This CDR3 is CASSEVDEQFF. CDR3 DNA: TGTGCCAGCAGTGAGGTGGATGAGCAGTTCTTC. This chain joins TRBV25-1 and TRBJ2-1, with D hard to call. The CDR3 runs 11 residues. The germline V and J ends were trimmed by 3 bases and 8 bases, with 5 bases remaining between them. CDR1 MGHDK and CDR2 SYGVNS come from the germline V gene.